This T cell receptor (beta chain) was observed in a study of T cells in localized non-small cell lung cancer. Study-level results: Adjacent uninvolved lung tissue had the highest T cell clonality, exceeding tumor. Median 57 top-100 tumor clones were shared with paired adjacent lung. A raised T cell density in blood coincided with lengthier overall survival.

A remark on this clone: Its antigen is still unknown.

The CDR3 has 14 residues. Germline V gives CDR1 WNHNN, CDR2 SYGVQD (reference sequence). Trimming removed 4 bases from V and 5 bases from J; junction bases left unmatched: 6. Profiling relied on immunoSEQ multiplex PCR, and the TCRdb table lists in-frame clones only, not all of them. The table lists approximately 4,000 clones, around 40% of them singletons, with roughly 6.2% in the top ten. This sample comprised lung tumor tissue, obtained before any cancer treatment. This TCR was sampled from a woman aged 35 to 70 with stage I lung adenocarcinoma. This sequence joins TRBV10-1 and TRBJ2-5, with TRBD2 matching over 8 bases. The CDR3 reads CASSGGASGETQYF. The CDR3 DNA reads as TGCGCCAGCAGTGGAGGGGCTAGCGGGGAGACCCAGTACTTC.